Below, 14 T cell receptor beta chains from the same sample are listed, as sequenced in a study of TIL therapy for anti-PD-1-resistant metastatic lung cancer. Time point of the sample: pre-treatment sample, taken before nivolumab and TIL therapy. The immunoSEQ assay was v3. Clones were read by immunoSEQ multiplex PCR, and TCRdb kept only the in-frame ones, dropping some. The repertoire consists of approximately 47,000 clones, with approximately 86% occurring once and the leading ten covering less than 6%. The sequencing used blood, collected at baseline. These receptors came from a person between 30 and 80 years old with non-small cell lung cancer.

The gene calls are TRBV24-1 and TRBJ2-1; TRBD1 agrees at 9 bases. The CDR3 is made up of 19 amino acids. With V trimmed by 2 bases and J by 3 bases, 13 bases remained unmatched. The germline gives CDR1 KGHDR, CDR2 SFDVKD. The CDR3 spells CATSDSSRAGQGGYNEQFF. The CDR3 nucleotides are TGTGCCACCAGTGATTCCAGCCGAGCGGGACAGGGTGGCTACAATGAGCAGTTCTTC.

The chain joins TRBV27 to TRBJ1-4; D remains ambiguous. V lost 2 bases to trimming and J lost 6 bases, with 16 bases between them. Germline CDR1 and CDR2: MNHEY and SMNVEV (reference sequence). The CDR3 has 16 residues. CDR3 in amino acids: CASSLTPPGNDEKLFF. The CDR3 coding sequence is TGTGCCAGCAGTTTAACACCCCCCGGGAATGATGAAAAACTGTTTTTT.

The chain carries TRBV7-3 and TRBJ1-1; possible D gene TRBD1, 5 bases. The germline V gene has CDR1 SGHTA and CDR2 FQGTGA. V was cut by 5 bases and J by 3 bases, with 13 bases left in between. The CDR3 is 14 residues long. The CDR3 region has the DNA TGTGCCAGCAGCCCTGGCGGGGCCCACACTGAAGCTTTCTTT. It is translated as CASSPGGAHTEAFF.

This chain uses TRBV9 with TRBJ2-1; D is uncertain. Germline assignment: CDR1 SGDLS and CDR2 YYNGEE. The CDR3 is 14 amino acids. Between the trimmed V and J ends, which lost 2 bases and 8 bases, there was a span of 14 bases. Here the CDR3 DNA reads TGTGCCAGCAGCGTGGAGTTAGTTTGGCATGAGCAGTTCTTC. Protein: CASSVELVWHEQFF. Drawing the rest from reference TRBV9 and TRBJ2-1, the complete variable domain is DSGVTQTPKHLITATGQRVTLRCSPRSGDLSVYWYQQSLDQGLQFLIQYYNGEERAKGNILERFSAQQFPDLHSELNLSSLELGDSALYFCASSVELVWHEQFFGPGTRLTVL.

The chain recombines TRBV7-3 with TRBJ1-1; possibly TRBD1 for D (5 bases). V dropped 1 base and J dropped 5 bases, with 14 bases sitting between them. The CDR3 has 15 residues. Per the germline V gene, CDR1 is SGHTA and CDR2 is FQGTGA. The CDR3 sequence is CASSLKAGGFTEAFF. The CDR3 coding sequence is TGTGCCAGCAGCTTAAAAGCCGGGGGGTTTACTGAAGCTTTCTTT.

Only a few counts were recorded for this clone. This chain connects TRBV4-1 to TRBJ1-5; no clear D gene. The CDR3 is made up of 15 amino acids. The germline V and J ends were trimmed by 0 bases and 0 bases, with 6 bases remaining between them. Germline-derived CDR1 and CDR2 are MGHRA and YSYEKL. The CDR3 DNA sequence: TGCGCCAGCAGCCAAGATACAGTTAGCAATCAGCCCCAGCATTTT. This translates into CASSQDTVSNQPQHF.

The V and J genes are TRBV5-6 and TRBJ2-1; D gene ambiguous. V shed 4 bases and J shed 0 bases, with 11 bases lying between them. The CDR3 has 15 residues. Germline CDR1 reads SGHDT; CDR2 reads YYEEEE. The CDR3 spells CASSLSVLSYNEQFF. The CDR3 DNA reads as TGTGCCAGCAGCCTCTCAGTCCTCTCCTACAATGAGCAGTTCTTC.

The rearrangement joins TRBV5-6 to TRBJ2-5, with a possible D match to TRBD2 (5 bases). Germline lookup yields CDR1 SGHDT and CDR2 YYEEEE. CDR3 length: 14 residues. Trimming removed 4 bases at V and 5 bases at J, with 15 bases between. CDR3 residues: CASSTPWTFETQYF. CDR3 sequence (DNA): TGTGCCAGCAGCACGCCTTGGACTTTCGAGACCCAGTACTTC.

This chain links TRBV5-6 with TRBJ2-3; TRBD1 or TRBD2 may be the D gene (6 bases each). Trimming took off 4 bases at V and 6 bases at J, with 24 bases between the two ends. Germline CDR1 reads SGHDT; CDR2 reads YYEEEE. CDR3 size: 17 residues. The CDR3 loop is CASSLLWGARGMDTQYF. The CDR3 DNA follows: TGTGCCAGCAGCCTACTTTGGGGGGCTCGGGGCATGGATACGCAGTATTTT. Full variable domain (rest looked up from reference TRBV5-6 and TRBJ2-3): DAGVTQSPTHLIKTRGQQVTLRCSPKSGHDTVSWYQQALGQGPQFIFQYYEEEERQRGNFPDRFSGHQFPNYSSELNVNALLLGDSALYLCASSLLWGARGMDTQYFGPGTRLTVL.

The chain combines TRBV28 with TRBJ2-5, with 10 bases identical to TRBD1. The ends lost 4 bases at V and 0 bases at J; junction bases unmatched: 5. The CDR3 extends over 16 amino acids. Germline loops: CDR1 MDHEN, CDR2 SYDVKM. CDR3 region: CASSSGQGRYQETQYF. The CDR3 nucleotides are TGTGCCAGCAGTTCGGGACAGGGGAGGTACCAAGAGACCCAGTACTTC. Supplemented by reference TRBV28 and TRBJ2-5, the full variable domain reads DVKVTQSSRYLVKRTGEKVFLECVQDMDHENMFWYRQDPGLGLRLIYFSYDVKMKEKGDIPEGYSVSREKKERFSLILESASTNQTSMYLCASSSGQGRYQETQYFGPGTRLLVL.

The gene calls are TRBV7-8 and TRBJ2-5; tentative D call: TRBD1 (6 bases). Germline V gene lookup returns CDR1 SGHVS and CDR2 FQNEAQ. This CDR3 spans 14 amino acids. Trimming shortened V by 2 bases and J by 5 bases, and 12 bases separated the two germline ends. CDR3 region: CASSLRQVYETQYF. The CDR3 coding sequence is TGTGCCAGCAGCTTACGACAGGTCTACGAGACCCAGTACTTC.

J is TRBJ2-5 and V is TRBV5-1; 7 nucleotides match TRBD1. The V gene's germline CDR1 is SGHRS and CDR2 YFSETQ. There are 15 residues in the CDR3. J was trimmed by 5 bases and V by 1 base; bases with no gene match: 8. The CDR3 DNA is TGCGCCAGCAGCTTGAATAGGGGGCAAATGGAGACCCAGTACTTC. Translated: CASSLNRGQMETQYF.

The chain has TRBV3-1 (or the pseudogene TRBV3-2) and TRBJ2-7, with a tentative D call TRBD2 (5 bases). Looked up from germline, CDR1 is LGHDT and CDR2 is YNNKEL (reference sequence). The CDR3 covers 16 residues. V gave up 4 bases and J gave up 0 bases, with 16 bases separating them. CDR3 in amino acids: CASSPGYWSYSYEQYF. Here the CDR3 DNA reads TGTGCCAGCAGCCCGGGGTATTGGTCCTACTCCTACGAGCAGTACTTC.

The chain carries TRBV5-6 and TRBJ2-5; 12 bases match TRBD2. J lost 6 bases, V lost 4 bases, and 7 bases had no gene match. Germline lookup yields CDR1 SGHDT and CDR2 YYEEEE. The CDR3 loop spans 15 amino acids. CDR3 bases: TGTGCCAGCAGCCCTAGCGGGGGGGCCTGGAAGACCCAGTACTTC. Translated, it gives CASSPSGGAWKTQYF.